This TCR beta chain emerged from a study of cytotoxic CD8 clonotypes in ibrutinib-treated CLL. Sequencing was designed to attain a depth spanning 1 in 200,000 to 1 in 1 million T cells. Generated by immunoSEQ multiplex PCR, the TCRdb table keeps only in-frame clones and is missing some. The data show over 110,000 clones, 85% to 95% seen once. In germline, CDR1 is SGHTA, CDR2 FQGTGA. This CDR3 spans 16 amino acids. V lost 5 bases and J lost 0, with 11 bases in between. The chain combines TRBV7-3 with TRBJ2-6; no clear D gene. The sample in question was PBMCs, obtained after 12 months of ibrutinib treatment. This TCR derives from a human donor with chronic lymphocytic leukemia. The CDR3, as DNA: TGTGCCAGCAGCCCCCGATCCCTCTCTGGGGCCAACGTCCTGACTTTC. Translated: CASSPRSLSGANVLTF.